The TCR beta chain described here comes from a study (dated by TCRdb to about 2015). The study in broad terms: The study examined whether tumor-infiltrating Tregs in breast cancer are drawn from blood Tregs or arise in situ by conversion from other CD4+ T cell subsets. The full study reports these points: The validation in the larger cohort was limited to a single TCR beta V-J rearrangement instead of whole repertoires. Tumor memory CD4+ T cell TCR gene usage was found to cluster with blood and lymph node memory CD4+ cells and with lymph node naive CD4+ cells. Tumor-infiltrating Treg TCR alpha and beta sequences overlapped most with tumor naive CD4+ T cells, then with blood naive CD4+ T cells.

This clonotype was seen at least ten times. The target of this receptor is not known. It has no much larger one-base neighbor in the sample; base qualities were not kept. The germline V gene specifies SQVTM as CDR1 and ANQGSEA as CDR2. The CDR3 numbers 13 residues from cysteine through phenylalanine. Only the CDR3 region is kept as DNA, spanning 39 bases read in frame from base 1. Compared with germline, V lacks 4 bases and J lacks 5 bases; bases without a gene match: 2. Full-length TCR variable regions were amplified by 5' RACE PCR with constant-region reverse primers, and semi-nested PCR with Nested Universal Primer A was subsequently performed. The ReliaPrep RNA Cell Miniprep System was used to extract total RNA, which was then reverse transcribed into 5'RACE-ready cDNA with the SMARTer RACE 5'/3' Kit. Multiplex adaptors were used to barcode full-length TCR alpha and beta libraries, and the barcoded libraries were sequenced on an Illumina MiSeq. Per the authors' processing: Sequencing data were pooled across the five patients for each of nine subset-tissue groups and compared by unsupervised clustering of TCR gene usage. The Morisita-Horn index was used to calculate repertoire similarity, with shared sequences weighted according to their contribution to each repertoire. TCRdb reprocessed the public reads (quality trimming at Q25 with fastp, clone calling with MiXCR) and kept in-frame beta chains. When rows share a CDR3 protein, they turn into one entry using the most common DNA and genes. These V and J calls are TCRdb output, not the study's own analysis. This sample lists some 62,000 distinct CDR3 sequences; roughly 30% were detected once. The top ten hold about 2.5% of the sample.

Naive CD4+ T cells were purified with the Miltenyi Naive CD4+ T Cell Isolation kit, with Tregs depleted using CD25 microbeads. Tregs, naive and memory CD4+ T cells from tumor, blood and ipsilateral draining lymph nodes of a few breast cancer patients underwent full-length TCR alpha and beta sequencing. Tumor tissue and lymph nodes obtained from ipsilateral axillary dissection were perfused with PBS, minced and then digested with collagenase I and hyaluronidase. Sorted cell populations were confirmed by FACS to exceed 90% purity. The sample taken for sequencing was tumor-infiltrating naive CD4+ T cells sorted from the breast tumor. Per the publication, the cell subset or site label means: naive CD4+ T cells, CD4+CD45RA+CD25-. The chain is made from TRBV29-1 and TRBJ2-1; 10 central nucleotides agree with TRBD2. The origin of this receptor is a female donor with breast cancer. The DNA sequence reads TGCAGCGTTGTACTAGCGGGGCACAATGAGCAGTTCTTC. This sequence encodes CSVVLAGHNEQFF.